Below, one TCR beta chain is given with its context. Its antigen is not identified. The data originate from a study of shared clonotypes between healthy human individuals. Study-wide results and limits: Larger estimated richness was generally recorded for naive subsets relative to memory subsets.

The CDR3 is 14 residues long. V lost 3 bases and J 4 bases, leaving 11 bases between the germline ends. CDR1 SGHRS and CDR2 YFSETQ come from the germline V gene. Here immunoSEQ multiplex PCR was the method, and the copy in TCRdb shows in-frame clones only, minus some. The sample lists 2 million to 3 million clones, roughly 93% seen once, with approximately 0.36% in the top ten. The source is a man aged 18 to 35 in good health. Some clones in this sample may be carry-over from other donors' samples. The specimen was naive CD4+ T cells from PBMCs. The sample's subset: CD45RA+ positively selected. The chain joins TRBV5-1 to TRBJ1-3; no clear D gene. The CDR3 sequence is CASSSATMGNTIYF. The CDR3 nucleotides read TGCGCCAGCAGCTCCGCGACCATGGGAAACACCATATATTTT.